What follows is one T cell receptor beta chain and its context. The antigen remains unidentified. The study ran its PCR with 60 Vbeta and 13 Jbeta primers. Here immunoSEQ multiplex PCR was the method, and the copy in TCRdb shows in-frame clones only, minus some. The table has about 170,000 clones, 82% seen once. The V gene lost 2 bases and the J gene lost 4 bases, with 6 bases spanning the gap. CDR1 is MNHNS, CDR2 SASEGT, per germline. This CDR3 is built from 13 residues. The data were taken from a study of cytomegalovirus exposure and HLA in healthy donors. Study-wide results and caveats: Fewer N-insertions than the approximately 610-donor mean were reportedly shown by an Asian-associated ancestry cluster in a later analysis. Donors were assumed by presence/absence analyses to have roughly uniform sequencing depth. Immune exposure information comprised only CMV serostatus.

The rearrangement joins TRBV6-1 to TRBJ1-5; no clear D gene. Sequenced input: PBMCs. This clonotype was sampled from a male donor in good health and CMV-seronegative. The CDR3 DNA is TGTGCCAGCAGTGAAATAGAGAATCAGCCCCAGCATTTT. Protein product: CASSEIENQPQHF.